A single sample is the source of the 26 T cell receptor beta chains below, sequenced in a study of T cells after yellow fever vaccination. From the 5' RACE reads, TCRdb called clonotypes with MiXCR, one entry per CDR3 protein. The sample contains about 310,000 distinct CDR3 sequences, around 3.6% of which appear only once. The sequencing used PBMCs, collected on the day of the yellow fever booster vaccination. The receptor source for this set is a man younger than 35 who received the YFV17D yellow fever vaccine.

This clonotype was observed at least ten times. The rearrangement links TRBV7-2 to TRBJ2-1, with D unresolved. Germline V CDR1 and CDR2: SGHTA, FQGNSA. The CDR3 contains 16 residues. Trimming shortened V by 5 bases and J by 6 bases, and 20 bases separated the two germline ends. CDR3 in DNA: TGTGCCAGCAGCCTCGTTAGCTTGAGTTCCCGCAATGAGCAGTTCTTC. Translating it yields CASSLVSLSSRNEQFF.

This clonotype was observed a few times. The V gene is TRBV5-1, the J gene TRBJ2-5; possible D gene TRBD2, 7 bases. Trimming left V 3 bases short and J 3 bases short, with 12 bases between. Germline V gene data show CDR1 as SGHRS and CDR2 as YFSETQ. The CDR3 is made up of 14 amino acids. CDR3 sequence (DNA): TGCGCCAGCAGCTCTGGGGGGGCTAAAGAGACCCAGTACTTC. Encoded protein: CASSSGGAKETQYF.

This clonotype was seen repeatedly, ten times or more. The rearrangement joins TRBV30 to TRBJ1-5; a possible D gene is TRBD1 (5 bases). The V and J ends lost 4 bases and 2 bases respectively, with 12 bases between them. The germline CDR1 and CDR2 sequences are GTSNPN and SVGIG (reference sequence). This CDR3 contains 14 residues. As DNA, the CDR3 is TGTGCCTGGAACCGGGACGGGGGCAATCAGCCCCAGCATTTT. This encodes CAWNRDGGNQPQHF.

The V gene is TRBV20-1, the J gene TRBJ1-1; D unresolved. The CDR3 is 14 residues long. The V end was cut by 5 bases, the J end by 0 bases, with 13 bases between. From germline, CDR1 is DFQATT and CDR2 SNEGSKA (reference sequence). The CDR3 loop reads CSARLQIMNTEAFF. Here the CDR3 DNA reads TGCAGTGCTCGCCTACAGATAATGAACACTGAAGCTTTCTTT.

This clonotype was found many times. This chain joins TRBV12-3 or TRBV12-4 and TRBJ2-2; no reliable D call. The V end lost 4 bases, the J end lost 8 bases, and 17 bases lay between the germline ends. This CDR3 comprises 15 residues. Here the CDR3 DNA reads TGTGCCAGCAGTTCCTCCGTGGTGAGGCCGGGGGAGCTGTTTTTT. It encodes CASSSSVVRPGELFF.

This clonotype came up many times. The chain couples TRBV7-2 to TRBJ1-4; no clear D. Trimming cost V 5 bases and J 8 bases, with 24 bases left between them. The CDR3 sequence is 17 residues long. Germline V gene data show CDR1 as SGHTA and CDR2 as FQGNSA. CDR3 bases: TGTGCCAGCAGCCCCAGACTAAACTACGGAATCGGGGAAAAACTGTTTTTT. Translation: CASSPRLNYGIGEKLFF.

This clonotype appeared many times. The CDR3 DNA sequence: TGTGCCCGCGGGGGGGGGGCAAACATTCAGTACTTC. It translates to CARGGGANIQYF. J is TRBJ2-4 and V is TRBV21-1; the table assigns TRBD1, which was not confirmed against the DNA. TRBV21-1 represents a pseudogene. The CDR3 length is 12 residues.

This clonotype was picked up a small number of times. V and J are TRBV6-5 and TRBJ1-2; D remains ambiguous. V shed 0 bases and J shed 4 bases, with 9 bases lying between them. Germline V CDR1 and CDR2: MNHEY, SVGAGI. The CDR3 sequence is 14 residues long. The chain's CDR3 is CASSYSGGIYGYTF. The CDR3 DNA is TGTGCCAGCAGTTACTCAGGAGGAATCTATGGCTACACCTTC.

This clonotype was detected many times. The chain employs TRBV5-1 and TRBJ1-5; D is perhaps TRBD1 (5 bases). The CDR3 is 15 residues long. Trimming stripped 0 bases from V and 0 bases from J, with 7 bases between. Germline loops: CDR1 SGHRS, CDR2 YFSETQ. CDR3 in DNA: TGCGCCAGCAGCTTGGACGACAGTAGCAATCAGCCCCAGCATTTT. This sequence encodes CASSLDDSSNQPQHF.

This clonotype has more than one count but fewer than ten. The chain employs TRBV7-2 and TRBJ1-3, with 8 bases matching TRBD1. CDR1 is SGHTA, CDR2 FQGNSA, per germline. V dropped 6 bases and J dropped 3; count of bases not matched to a gene: 10. The CDR3 covers 16 residues. The CDR3 is CASSLPQGAGGNTIYF. CDR3 bases: TGTGCCAGCAGTCTCCCCCAGGGGGCAGGTGGAAACACCATATATTTT.

This clonotype has a handful of counts. The rearrangement links TRBV18 to TRBJ2-3; D possibly matches TRBD1 or TRBD2 (5 bases each). The length of the CDR3 is 16 residues. Germline V gives CDR1 KGHSH, CDR2 LQKENI. The V end lost 4 bases, the J end lost 5 bases, and 19 bases lay between the germline ends. Written as DNA, the CDR3 is TGTGCCAGCTCACGACGGGATAGGGGCGAAGTAGATACGCAGTATTTT. Translated: CASSRRDRGEVDTQYF.

V usage is TRBV4-2 and J usage is TRBJ2-3; 10 bases are a match to TRBD1. Trimming at V came to 0 bases and at J to 3 bases, leaving 3 bases not matched to a gene. The V gene's germline CDR1 is LGHNA and CDR2 YNFKEQ. The CDR3 totals 16 residues. CDR3 residues: CASSQEVGQGTDTQYF. The CDR3 DNA reads as TGTGCCAGCAGCCAAGAGGTGGGACAGGGGACAGATACGCAGTATTTT.

CDR3: CASSLGILGSTNEKLFF. CDR3 DNA: TGTGCCAGCAGCTTGGGCATTCTAGGTTCAACTAATGAAAAACTGTTTTTT. This rearrangement joins TRBV5-5 to TRBJ1-4; D is undetermined. V lost 0 bases, J lost 0 bases, and 12 bases lay in between. Per the germline V gene, CDR1 is SGHKS and CDR2 is YYEKEE (reference sequence). The CDR3 loop spans 17 amino acids. The whole variable domain, remainder taken from reference TRBV5-5 and TRBJ1-4, is DAGVTQSPTHLIKTRGQQVTLRCSPISGHKSVSWYQQVLGQGPQFIFQYYEKEERGRGNFPDRFSARQFPNYSSELNVNALLLGDSALYLCASSLGILGSTNEKLFFGSGTQLSVL.

In its sample, this clonotype was seen many times. The chain employs TRBV5-1 and TRBJ1-2; tentatively, D is TRBD1 (6 bases). V was trimmed by 4 bases and J by 4 bases, leaving 11 bases between them. The CDR3 extends over 13 amino acids. Germline V gene data show CDR1 as SGHRS and CDR2 as YFSETQ. The chain's CDR3 is CASSDGQSYGYTF. CDR3 coding DNA: TGCGCCAGCAGCGACGGACAGTCCTATGGCTACACCTTC.

This clonotype was counted ten times or more. The chain uses TRBV5-1 and TRBJ1-2; tentative D call: TRBD1 (5 bases). The CDR3 loop spans 13 amino acids. Germline V gene data show CDR1 as SGHRS and CDR2 as YFSETQ. V lost 4 bases to trimming and J lost 4 bases, with 11 bases between them. CDR3 in amino acids: CASSPRDGYGYTF. CDR3 sequence (DNA): TGCGCCAGCAGCCCGCGGGACGGCTATGGCTACACCTTC.

In its sample, this clonotype was seen many times. The rearrangement joins TRBV5-1 to TRBJ1-3, with D tentatively TRBD1 (6 bases). CDR3 length: 16 amino acids. Looked up from germline, CDR1 is SGHRS and CDR2 is YFSETQ. Trimming pared 0 bases from V and 11 bases from J, leaving 21 bases between. The CDR3, as DNA: TGCGCCAGCAGCTTGGCCGTTTTCGCAGGGGAGGATCCCATATATTTT. The encoded protein is CASSLAVFAGEDPIYF. Full variable domain (remainder filled in from reference TRBV5-1 and TRBJ1-3): KAGVTQTPRYLIKTRGQQVTLSCSPISGHRSVSWYQQTPGQGLQFLFEYFSETQRNKGNFPGRFSGRQFSNSRSEMNVSTLELGDSALYLCASSLAVFAGEDPIYFGEGSWLTVV.

The chain combines TRBV3-1 with TRBJ2-3; D is tentatively TRBD1 or TRBD2 (5 bases each). V lost 0 bases and J 4 bases, leaving 14 bases between the germline ends. Looked up from germline, CDR1 is LGHDT and CDR2 is YNNKEL (reference sequence). The CDR3 contains 16 residues. CDR3 sequence reads: CASSQETAPAADTQYF. CDR3 sequence (DNA): TGTGCCAGCAGCCAAGAGACAGCCCCAGCGGCAGATACGCAGTATTTT.

This chain connects TRBV9 to TRBJ2-5; 10 nucleotides align to TRBD1. The CDR3 length is 15 residues. Unmatched junction bases numbered 6, after V lost 2 bases and J lost 5 bases. The germline V gene has CDR1 SGDLS and CDR2 YYNGEE. The CDR3 nucleotides read TGTGCCAGCAGCGTGGGGACAGGGGCCCGGGAGACCCAGTACTTC. It encodes CASSVGTGARETQYF.

This clonotype was counted only a few times. One end of the junction fails to match germline, which may point to a read error. The chain uses TRBV7-2 and TRBJ2-7; 13 bases align to TRBD2. Germline-derived CDR1 and CDR2 are SGHTA and FQGNSA. CDR3 size: 16 residues. Here the CDR3 reads CASTLFPGLAGYEQYF. The DNA for the CDR3 is TGTGCCAGCACCTTATTTCCGGGACTAGCGGGATACGAGCAGTACTTC.

This clonotype was detected ten times or more. The V call is TRBV27, the J call TRBJ1-1; perhaps TRBD1 as D (5 bases). Trimming cost V 8 bases and J 1 base, with 14 bases left between them. The CDR3 is 14 amino acids. Germline V CDR1 and CDR2: MNHEY, SMNVEV (reference sequence). CDR3: CASSWGDQNTEAFF. The CDR3 bases are TGTGCCAGCTCCTGGGGGGACCAGAACACTGAAGCTTTCTTT.

This clonotype was seen a few times. The CDR3 region is CASSLRRGVGDTQYF. The CDR3 DNA is TGTGCCAGCAGCTTACGGCGGGGGGTGGGAGATACGCAGTATTTT. The chain carries TRBV7-2 and TRBJ2-3, with TRBD2 matching 8 bases. This CDR3 comprises 15 residues. Germline CDR1 SGHTA, CDR2 FQGNSA. With 2 bases clipped from V and 5 bases from J, the junction kept 6 bases outside the gene matches.

This clonotype has at least ten counts. The V gene is TRBV24-1, the J gene TRBJ1-2; no clear D gene. This CDR3 region has 17 residues. V was shortened by 3 bases and J by 4 bases, with 20 bases between the two germline ends. Looked up from germline, CDR1 is KGHDR and CDR2 is SFDVKD. CDR3 amino acids: CATSDVDADRTSYGYTF. As DNA, the CDR3 is TGTGCCACCAGTGATGTTGATGCGGACCGCACTTCCTATGGCTACACCTTC.

This sequence joins TRBV20-1 and TRBJ2-4; a possible D gene is TRBD1 (5 bases). V was pared by 6 bases and J by 0 bases, with 12 bases between. The CDR3 loop spans 14 amino acids. Germline lookup yields CDR1 DFQATT and CDR2 SNEGSKA (reference sequence). The CDR3 protein is CSARQSVAKNIQYF. DNA of the CDR3: TGCAGTGCCCGACAGTCAGTAGCCAAAAACATTCAGTACTTC.

This clonotype has at least ten counts. The chain joins TRBV5-1 to TRBJ2-2, with D perhaps assigned TRBD1 or TRBD2 (5 bases each). The V and J ends lost 4 bases and 0 bases respectively, with 10 bases between them. CDR3 length: 15 amino acids. The V gene's germline CDR1 is SGHRS and CDR2 YFSETQ. CDR3 nucleotides: TGCGCCAGCAGCGGGGACGTAGCGAACACCGGGGAGCTGTTTTTT. Amino acid sequence: CASSGDVANTGELFF.

V gene TRBV14 combines with J gene TRBJ1-1, with unresolved D. The CDR3 consists of 15 residues. Germline lookup yields CDR1 SGHDN and CDR2 FVKESK. The V end was cut by 4 bases, the J end by 1 base, with 13 bases between. The CDR3 spells CASSPYLGGNTEAFF. For the CDR3, the DNA is TGTGCCAGCAGCCCCTACCTAGGAGGGAACACTGAAGCTTTCTTT.

This chain links TRBV12-3 or TRBV12-4 with TRBJ2-7; TRBD1 agrees at 7 bases. V gave up 7 bases and J gave up 3 bases; unmatched junction bases: 9. The CDR3 consists of 14 residues. As DNA, the CDR3 is TGTGCCAGCACCTACAGGGGTGGGGACTACGAGCAGTACTTC. Translation gives CASTYRGGDYEQYF.